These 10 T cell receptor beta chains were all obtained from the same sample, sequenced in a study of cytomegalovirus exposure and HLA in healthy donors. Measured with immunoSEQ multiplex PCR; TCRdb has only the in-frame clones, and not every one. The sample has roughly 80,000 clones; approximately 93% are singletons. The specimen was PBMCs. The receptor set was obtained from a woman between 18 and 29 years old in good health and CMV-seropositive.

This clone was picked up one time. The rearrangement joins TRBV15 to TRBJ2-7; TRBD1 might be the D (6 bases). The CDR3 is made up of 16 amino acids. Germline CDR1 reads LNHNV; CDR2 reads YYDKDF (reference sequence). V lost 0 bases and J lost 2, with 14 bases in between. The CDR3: CATSRDQGSGAYEQYF. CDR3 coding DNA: TGTGCCACCAGCAGAGATCAGGGGTCCGGGGCCTACGAGCAGTACTTC.

CDR3 in amino acids: CASSARVFNNEQFF. Here the CDR3 DNA reads TGTGCCAGCAGTGCCAGGGTTTTCAACAATGAGCAGTTCTTC. This chain joins TRBV2 and TRBJ2-1; a possible D gene is TRBD1 (5 bases). The CDR3 sequence is 14 residues long. V shed 4 bases and J shed 5 bases, with 12 bases lying between them. CDR1 SNHLY and CDR2 FYNNEI come from the germline V gene.

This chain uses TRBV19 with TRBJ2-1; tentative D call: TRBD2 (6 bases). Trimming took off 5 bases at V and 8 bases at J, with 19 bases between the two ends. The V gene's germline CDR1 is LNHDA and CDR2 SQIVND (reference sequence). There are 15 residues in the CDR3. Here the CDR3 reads CASSWAGTRVDEQFF. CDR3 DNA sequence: TGTGCCAGTAGTTGGGCAGGGACTCGGGTGGATGAGCAGTTCTTC.

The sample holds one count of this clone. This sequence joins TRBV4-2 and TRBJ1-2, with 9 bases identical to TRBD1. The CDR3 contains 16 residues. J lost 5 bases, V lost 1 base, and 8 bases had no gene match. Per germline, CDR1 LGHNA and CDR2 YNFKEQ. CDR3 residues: CASSQVGQGPGYGYTF. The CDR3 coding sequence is TGTGCCAGCAGCCAAGTCGGACAGGGGCCGGGGTATGGCTACACCTTC.

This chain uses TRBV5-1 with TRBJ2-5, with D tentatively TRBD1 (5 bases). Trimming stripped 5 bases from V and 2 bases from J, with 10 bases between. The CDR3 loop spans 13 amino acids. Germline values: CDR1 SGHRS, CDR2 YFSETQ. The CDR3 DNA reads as TGCGCCAGCAGGCACACAGGACAAGAGACCCAGTACTTC. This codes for CASRHTGQETQYF.

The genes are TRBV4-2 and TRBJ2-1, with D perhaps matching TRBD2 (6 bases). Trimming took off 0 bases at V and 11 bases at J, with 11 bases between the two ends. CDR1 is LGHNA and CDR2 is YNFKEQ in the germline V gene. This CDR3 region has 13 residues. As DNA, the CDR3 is TGTGCCAGCAGCCAAGACCGGGGACTGCAGCAGTTCTTC. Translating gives CASSQDRGLQQFF.

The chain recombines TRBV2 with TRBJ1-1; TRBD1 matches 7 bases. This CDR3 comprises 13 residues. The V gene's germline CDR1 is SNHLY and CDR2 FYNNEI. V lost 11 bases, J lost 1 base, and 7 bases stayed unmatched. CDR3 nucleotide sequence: TGTGCCTCACAGGGGAATGGGAACACTGAAGCTTTCTTT. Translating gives CASQGNGNTEAFF.

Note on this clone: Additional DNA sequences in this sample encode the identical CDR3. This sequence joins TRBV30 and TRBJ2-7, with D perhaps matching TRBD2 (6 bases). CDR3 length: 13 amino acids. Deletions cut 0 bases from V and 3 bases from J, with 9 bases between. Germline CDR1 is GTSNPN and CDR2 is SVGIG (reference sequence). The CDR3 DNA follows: TGTGCCTGGAGTGTACTGGGGGGCTACGAGCAGTACTTC. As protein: CAWSVLGGYEQYF.

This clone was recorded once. CDR3 loop: CASSFAGGPIVNEQFF. The CDR3 nucleotides read TGCGCCAGCAGCTTCGCGGGAGGGCCTATCGTGAATGAGCAGTTCTTC. This rearrangement joins TRBV5-1 to TRBJ2-1, with 9 bases lining up with TRBD2. Germline CDR1 is SGHRS and CDR2 is YFSETQ. CDR3 length: 16 residues. V lost 2 bases and J lost 7; bases outside the gene matches: 10. Full variable domain (outside the CDR3, taken from reference TRBV5-1 and TRBJ2-1): KAGVTQTPRYLIKTRGQQVTLSCSPISGHRSVSWYQQTPGQGLQFLFEYFSETQRNKGNFPGRFSGRQFSNSRSEMNVSTLELGDSALYLCASSFAGGPIVNEQFFGPGTRLTVL.

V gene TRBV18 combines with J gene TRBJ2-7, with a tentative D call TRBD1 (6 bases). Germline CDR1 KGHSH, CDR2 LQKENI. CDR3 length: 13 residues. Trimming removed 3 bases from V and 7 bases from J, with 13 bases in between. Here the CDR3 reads CASSPAGDGEQYF. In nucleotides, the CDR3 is TGTGCCAGCTCACCGGCAGGGGATGGGGAGCAGTACTTC.